Listed below are T cell receptor beta chains from one sample, sequenced in a study of radiotherapy plus CTLA-4 blockade in lung cancer. The table came from immunoSEQ multiplex PCR; TCRdb's copy has only in-frame clones and leaves some out. This sample has approximately 52,000 clones, with about three quarters found just once. Sequences were derived from peripheral blood, sampled from a patient treated with radiotherapy plus ipilimumab. Receptor source: a human donor with non-small cell lung cancer whose response to radiotherapy plus ipilimumab could not be evaluated. CDR3s include the opening cysteine and the closing phenylalanine or tryptophan. The D gene is left open where the match is weak. A row's size may be missing; if present it is once, few, many or a size class.

d_gene	abundance	v_gene	j_gene	CDR3nt	CDR3aa
TRBD1	.	TRBV5-1	TRBJ2-7	TGCGCCAGCAGCTTGTTTTGGGGACAGGGAAACGAGCAGTACTTC	CASSLFWGQGNEQYF
TRBD2	few	TRBV5-6	TRBJ2-7	TGTGCCAGCATCCCCTGGAGGGCTAGCGGGAGCTCCTACGAGCAGTACTTC	CASIPWRASGSSYEQYF
.	once	TRBV5-1	TRBJ2-1	TGCGCCAGCAGGCAAACCGGGGGTGTGTCCTACAATGAGCAGTTCTTC	CASRQTGGVSYNEQFF
.	.	TRBV7-2	TRBJ2-1	TGTGCCAGCAGCTTGCGTCCGGGGATCGGTGAGCAGTTCTTC	CASSLRPGIGEQFF
.	.	TRBV7-2	TRBJ1-2	TGTGCCAGCAGCTTAGGCAGGGTTGATGGCTACACCTTC	CASSLGRVDGYTF
.	.	TRBV7-2	TRBJ1-2	TGTGCCAGCACCTCCCGGACAGACCACACCTTC	CASTSRTDHTF
TRBD1	.	TRBV19	TRBJ1-1	TGTGCCAGTAGAGACAGGGCCCGGGATGAAGCTTTCTTT	CASRDRARDEAFF
.	.	TRBV28	TRBJ2-7	TGTGCCAGCACCTCGGAGAGGGGACTCTCCTACGAGCAGTACTTC	CASTSERGLSYEQYF
TRBD2	.	TRBV27	TRBJ2-7	TGTGCCAGCAGTTGGGCGGGGGTGTCCTACGAGCAGTACTTC	CASSWAGVSYEQYF
TRBD2	.	TRBV7-3	TRBJ2-1	TGTGCCAGCAGCCCCCACGTAATAATAGCGGGAGTCAATGAGCAGTTCTTC	CASSPHVIIAGVNEQFF
.	.	TRBV29-1	TRBJ1-2	TGCAGCGCAGGGGACGCTAGGTATGGCTACACCTTC	CSAGDARYGYTF
.	.	TRBV5-5	TRBJ2-4	TGTGCCAGCAGCTCTCGGAGGGGGCTCGGAAACATTCAGTACTTC	CASSSRRGLGNIQYF
.	few	TRBV4-1	TRBJ1-5	TGTGCCAGCAGCCCCCCTAGACAGGCAAGCAATCAGCCCCAGCATTTT	CASSPPRQASNQPQHF
.	.	TRBV7-3	TRBJ2-1	TGTGCCAGCAGCATATCTACTAGTTTAAATGAGCAGTTCTTC	CASSISTSLNEQFF
.	.	TRBV25-1	TRBJ1-5	TGTGCCAGCAGTGACCGGTATAGCAATCAGCCCCAGCATTTT	CASSDRYSNQPQHF
.	few	TRBV18	TRBJ1-4	TGTGCCAGCTCACCAGACACTGAAAAACTGTTTTTT	CASSPDTEKLFF
.	.	TRBV29-1	TRBJ1-2	TGCAGCGTTAAACCACCGGGAACTAACTATGGCTACACCTTC	CSVKPPGTNYGYTF
TRBD1	.	TRBV19	TRBJ1-2	TGTGCCAGTAGGGGACAGAGTAACTATGGCTACACCTTC	CASRGQSNYGYTF
TRBD2	.	TRBV6-5	TRBJ2-7	TGTGCCAGCAGCACGGGAGGGAGCTCCTACGAGCAGTACTTC	CASSTGGSSYEQYF
.	.	TRBV4-3	TRBJ2-7	TGCGCCAGCAGCCAAGGGCGGACCTACGAGCAGTACTTC	CASSQGRTYEQYF
TRBD2	.	TRBV4-2	TRBJ2-2	TGTGCCAGCAGCCGCCTAGCGGGAGAGGCCGGGGAGCTGTTTTTT	CASSRLAGEAGELFF
TRBD2	.	TRBV28	TRBJ2-5	TGTGCCAGCACCGTAACTAGCGGGGGTGCAGGCGGAGAGACCCAGTACTTC	CASTVTSGGAGGETQYF
TRBD2	.	TRBV27	TRBJ2-4	TGTGCCAGCAGTTTAATGGGACTAGCGGGGGGGGAATGGGGGGCCAAAAACATTCAGTACTTC	CASSLMGLAGGEWGAKNIQYF
TRBD1	.	TRBV18	TRBJ1-5	TGTGCCAGCTCACCACAGTGGACAGGGAGCAATCAGCCCCAGCATTTT	CASSPQWTGSNQPQHF
TRBD2	.	TRBV7-6	TRBJ2-5	TGTGCCAGCAGCTTAGAATTTACTAGCGGGAGTCCCAGGGGGGAGACCCAGTACTTC	CASSLEFTSGSPRGETQYF
.	.	TRBV2	TRBJ2-5	TGTGCCAGCTCTCGGGAAGAGACCCAGTACTTC	CASSREETQYF
TRBD1	.	TRBV5-1	TRBJ1-1	TGCGCCAGCAGCGTCGGGACAGTCGCTGAAGCTTTCTTT	CASSVGTVAEAFF
TRBD1	.	TRBV30	TRBJ2-2	TGTGCCTGTTCTACAGGGGGCATCACCGGGGAGCTGTTTTTT	CACSTGGITGELFF
TRBD2	.	TRBV9	TRBJ2-1	TGTGCCAGCAGCGTTCACGAGACTAGCGGGGGGGACGAGCAGTTCTTC	CASSVHETSGGDEQFF
.	.	TRBV15	TRBJ1-1	TGTGCCACCAGCAGTGGAGGCCGGGGGGACTTCGGCACTGAAGCTTTCTTT	CATSSGGRGDFGTEAFF
.	once	TRBV7-3	TRBJ1-1	TGTGCCAGCAGCTTCGACAGCAACACTGAAGCTTTCTTT	CASSFDSNTEAFF
TRBD1	once	TRBV7-2	TRBJ2-4	TGTGCCAGCAGCTTAGATCCTACTGGGACAGGGCGGGGGAGCATTCAGTACTTC	CASSLDPTGTGRGSIQYF
.	.	TRBV5-6	TRBJ1-2	TGTGCCAGCAGTCAGGGCTACTATGGCTACACCTTC	CASSQGYYGYTF
.	.	TRBV6-6	TRBJ2-5	TGTGCCAGCAGTCCTGACAGTGTGGCCCAGTACTTC	CASSPDSVAQYF
.	.	TRBV2	TRBJ2-2	TGTGCCAGCAGTGTCCGGGACTCCACCGGGGAGCTGTTTTTT	CASSVRDSTGELFF
TRBD2	.	TRBV28	TRBJ2-1	TGTGCCAGCAGTTTATTAGGGACTAGCGGGAGTGGGTATGAGCAGTTCTTC	CASSLLGTSGSGYEQFF
TRBD2	.	TRBV2	TRBJ2-1	TGTGCCAGCAGTAAAAAGGGACTAGCGGACAATGAGCAGTTCTTC	CASSKKGLADNEQFF
TRBD1	.	TRBV6-5	TRBJ1-5	TGTGCCAGCAGTTTAGCAGGGGGCCGGATTCAGCCCCAGCATTTT	CASSLAGGRIQPQHF
TRBD1	.	TRBV6-1	TRBJ1-1	TGTGCCAGCAGTGAAAAAATCGGACAGGTTCGGGACACTGAAGCTTTCTTT	CASSEKIGQVRDTEAFF
.	.	TRBV7-9	TRBJ1-3	TGTGCCAGCAGTTTCAATGGAAACACCATATATTTT	CASSFNGNTIYF
.	once	TRBV29-1	TRBJ1-1	TGCAGCGTGACAGGTTCGAACACTGAAGCTTTCTTT	CSVTGSNTEAFF
.	few	TRBV4-3	TRBJ1-6	TGCGCCAGCAGTCTTCGAGCGGAATCACCCCTCCACTTT	CASSLRAESPLHF
TRBD1	once	TRBV6-1	TRBJ2-2	TGTGCCAGCAGCCCTGACAGGGTCGGCCCCGGGGAGCTGTTTTTT	CASSPDRVGPGELFF
.	few	TRBV30	TRBJ1-1	TGTGCCTGGGGGGAGGAGTCTGAAGCTTTCTTT	CAWGEESEAFF
TRBD1	few	TRBV6-5	TRBJ2-7	TGTGCCAGCAGTTTCGACAGGGGCTACGAGCAGTACTTC	CASSFDRGYEQYF
.	once	TRBV7-3	TRBJ2-5	TGTGCCAGCAGCTTAACGGCAGGGGCCCAAGAGACCCAGTACTTC	CASSLTAGAQETQYF
TRBD1	few	TRBV30	TRBJ1-6	TGTGCCTGGAGTGTGCTCAGGGGGCGGATTTCACCCCTCCACTTT	CAWSVLRGRISPLHF
TRBD2	.	TRBV7-3	TRBJ2-4	TGTGCCAGCAGCTTAGCCCCTGGGGGGAGCGGGAGGGATGGCATTCAGTACTTC	CASSLAPGGSGRDGIQYF